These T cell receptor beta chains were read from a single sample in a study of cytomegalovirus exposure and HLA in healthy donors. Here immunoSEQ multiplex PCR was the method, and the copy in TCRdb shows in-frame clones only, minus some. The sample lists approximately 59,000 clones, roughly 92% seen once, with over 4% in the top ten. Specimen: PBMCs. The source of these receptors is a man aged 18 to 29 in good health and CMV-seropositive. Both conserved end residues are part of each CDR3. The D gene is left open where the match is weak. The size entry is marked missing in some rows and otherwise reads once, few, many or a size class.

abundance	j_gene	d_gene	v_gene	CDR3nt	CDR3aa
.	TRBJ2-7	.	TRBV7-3	TGTGCCAGCAGCTATACCAGTAACGAGCAGTACTTC	CASSYTSNEQYF
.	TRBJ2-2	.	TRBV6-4	TGTGCCAGCAGTGACCAAACAGGCGGGGTCACCGGGGAGCTGTTTTTT	CASSDQTGGVTGELFF
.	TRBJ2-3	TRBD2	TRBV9	TGTGCCAGCAGCGTAGCTCCTAGCGGGAGCACAGATACGCAGTATTTT	CASSVAPSGSTDTQYF
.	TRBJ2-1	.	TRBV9	TGTGCCAGCAGCGTAAACCCCCGGCGGGCGGGCTACAATGAGCAGTTCTTC	CASSVNPRRAGYNEQFF
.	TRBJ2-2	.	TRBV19	TGTGCCAGTAGTCACGAAGGGGCGGACACCGGGGAGCTGTTTTTT	CASSHEGADTGELFF
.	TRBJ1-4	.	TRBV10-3	TGTGCCATCGGCCCCGGGAGGGGCCGGGGCGATGAAAAACTGTTTTTT	CAIGPGRGRGDEKLFF
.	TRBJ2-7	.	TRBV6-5	TGTGCCAGCAGTCCTAGCTCCTACGAGCAGTACTTC	CASSPSSYEQYF
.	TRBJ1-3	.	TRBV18	TGTGCCAGCTCACCGACGAGGTGGTTCGAAGGAAACACCATATATTTT	CASSPTRWFEGNTIYF
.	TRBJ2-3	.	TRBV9	TGTGCCAGCAGCGTAGACGGACAAAGCACAGATACGCAGTATTTT	CASSVDGQSTDTQYF
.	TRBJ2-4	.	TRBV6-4	TGTGCCAGCAGTGAGGCAGGGTCGTCCAAAAACATTCAGTACTTC	CASSEAGSSKNIQYF
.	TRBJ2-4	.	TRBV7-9	TGTGCCAGCAGCTCCGACAGGCTGGACATTCAGTACTTC	CASSSDRLDIQYF
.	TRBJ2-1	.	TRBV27	TGTGCCAGCAGTTTAGATAACGGCAGGGGAAATGAGCAGTTCTTC	CASSLDNGRGNEQFF
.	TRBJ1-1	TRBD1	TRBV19	TGTGCCAGCGTCGACAGGGCCCGGGTGAACACTGAAGCTTTCTTT	CASVDRARVNTEAFF
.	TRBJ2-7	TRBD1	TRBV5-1	TGCGCCAGCAGTCAGCCGGGACAGGGGCGCGAGCAGTACTTC	CASSQPGQGREQYF
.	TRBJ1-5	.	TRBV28	TGTGCCAGCAGTAAGGCGGGTTATCAGCCCCAGCATTTT	CASSKAGYQPQHF
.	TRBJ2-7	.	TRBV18	TGTGCCAGCTCACACAGGGAAACCTTGGCTGAGCAGTACTTC	CASSHRETLAEQYF
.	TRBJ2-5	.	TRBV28	TGTGCCAGCAGTTTTTTGAGGGCGGGGGCCGAGACCCAGTACTTC	CASSFLRAGAETQYF
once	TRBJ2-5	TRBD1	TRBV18	TGTGCCAGCTCACCCCAGACAGGGTCGGGAGAGACCCAGTACTTC	CASSPQTGSGETQYF
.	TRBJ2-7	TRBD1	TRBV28	TGTGCCAGCAAGGACAGGGTTCTGATTAGCTCCTACGAGCAGTACTTC	CASKDRVLISSYEQYF
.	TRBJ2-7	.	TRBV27	TGTGCCAGCATTGGATGGGCGGGTCGATTCGAGCAGTACTTC	CASIGWAGRFEQYF
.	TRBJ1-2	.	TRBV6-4	TGTGCCAGCAGACCCGGGCAGGGCTATGGCTACACCTTC	CASRPGQGYGYTF
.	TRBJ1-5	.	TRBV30	TGTGCCTGGAGTGGGGACTGGGGGAATCAGCCCCAGCATTTT	CAWSGDWGNQPQHF
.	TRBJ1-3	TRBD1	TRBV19	TGTGCCAGTAGTCGGCCAGGGGGTGGAAACACCATATATTTT	CASSRPGGGNTIYF
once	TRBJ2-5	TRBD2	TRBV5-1	TGCGCCAGCAGCTCAACGGGACTAAGAGAGACCCAGTACTTC	CASSSTGLRETQYF
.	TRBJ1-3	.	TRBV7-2	TGTGCCAGCAGTCAGGGGACATCTGGAAACACCATATATTTT	CASSQGTSGNTIYF